This T cell receptor beta chain emerged from a study of human T cells and chemical hapten exposure (TCRdb year 2021). Background on the whole study: For sensitization, 2% DPC in acetone was applied to a 2 cm by 2 cm area of upper inner arm skin. Throughout the roughly 26-week study period, patients were also given weekly therapeutic DPC doses on the scalp. Patch testing was performed on the upper back with Finn chambers containing 0.01% DPC, and the patch tests were scored after 6 days according to International Contact Dermatitis Research Group standards. Most of the patients in the cohort were female, and the cohort covered alopecia areata with under or over 50% scalp involvement, alopecia totalis and alopecia universalis. Libraries were pooled for sequencing, and variation in per-sample TCR yields was attributed mainly to small differences in library volumes within the pool. Peripheral blood TCR repertoire changes were tracked in vivo in alopecia patients during primary and secondary sensitization to the hapten diphenylcyclopropenone (DPC). Blood samples were taken from patients before sensitization (week 0) and then at 2, 6 and about 24 weeks after DPC sensitization. Under 30 alopecia patients gave blood for TCR sequencing at one to four time points (pre-sensitization, 2, 6 and 24 weeks).

Including the terminal cysteine and phenylalanine, the CDR3 comprises 14 residues. Only CDR3 DNA is held: 42 bases, read in frame from base 1. Germline trimming amounts to 1 base on V and 6 bases on J, with 3 as the count of junction bases outside the gene matches. CDR1 KGHSH and CDR2 LQKENI were looked up in the germline V gene. The sample's time point label, in plain terms: patch test 1, 2 weeks after DPC sensitization. The meaning of the sample's treatment or condition label: therapeutic diphenylcyclopropenone sensitization with weekly scalp DPC. At every patch-test visit, the blood draw took place before the patch test was put on. Patients were eligible if aged 18 to 70, diagnosed with alopecia and judged suitable for DPC therapy, and pregnant patients were excluded. Total RNA was isolated from unfractionated whole blood collected in Tempus Blood RNA tubes. The investigation overall reported the following: Significantly more large CDR3 similarity clusters were formed by expanded TCRs than by pre-sensitization or healthy control sets, consistent with antigen-driven responses. Patch test score was positively correlated with the number of PT1 expanded TCRs, with significance at thresholds 8, 16 and 32 but not at 4. After repeated subsampling, the strength of the expansion versus patch-test correlation and the threshold at which it became significant changed. The number of TCRs above 1 in 1000 frequency did not change with DPC sensitization; there was no evidence of global repertoire structure alterations. Alopecia, a presumed autoimmune disease, was present in all patients, so the immune response of the patients might differ from that of healthy individuals.

To prepare the library, RACE was applied. For sequencing, a NextSeq 500 was employed. Library preparation attached unique molecular identifiers to individual cDNA molecules for quantitative, reproducible TCR counting. From each blood RNA sample, both TCR alpha and TCR beta chains were sequenced. The original methods were these. Samples had a median of roughly 87,000 TCRs, with a range from 23,224 to 690,600. V, J and CDR3 annotation of the TCR reads was carried out using the Decombinator software suite. To make PS versus PT1 abundance plots, every sample was subsampled to the same number of TCRs (28,000). Expanded TCRs were defined as absent before sensitization and observed at least eight times at the 2-week time point. TCRdb's own reprocessing of the public reads used fastp at Q25 and MiXCR and kept productive beta chains. Identical CDR3 protein sequences are pooled into one entry, listed with their most common genes and DNA. These V and J calls are TCRdb output, not the study's own analysis. The sample yields roughly 380,000 distinct CDR3 sequences; 4% to 5.5% were counted once. Together, the top ten hold approximately 2.5% of the sample.

This clonotype was seen ten or more times. No antigen is known for it. Base-call qualities are not available, and no considerably larger clone is one nucleotide away. Sequencing used whole blood, obtained in connection with sensitization to the hapten diphenylcyclopropenone (DPC). This clonotype was sampled from a woman aged 45-65 years with alopecia areata. Some clones in this sample may be carry-over from other donors' samples. The receptor chain draws on TRBV18 and TRBJ2-1, and 7 junction bases match TRBD1. DNA sequence: TGTGCCAGCTCACCACTCGGGACAGTCAATGAGCAGTTCTTC. Its protein product is CASSPLGTVNEQFF. Outside the CDR3, residues come from the reference TRBV18 and TRBJ2-1 proteins, so the full variable domain is: NAGVMQNPRHLVRRRGQEARLRCSPMKGHSHVYWYRQLPEEGLKFMVYLQKENIIDESGMPKERFSAEFPKEGPSILRIQQVVRGDSAAYFCASSPLGTVNEQFFGPGTRLTVL.